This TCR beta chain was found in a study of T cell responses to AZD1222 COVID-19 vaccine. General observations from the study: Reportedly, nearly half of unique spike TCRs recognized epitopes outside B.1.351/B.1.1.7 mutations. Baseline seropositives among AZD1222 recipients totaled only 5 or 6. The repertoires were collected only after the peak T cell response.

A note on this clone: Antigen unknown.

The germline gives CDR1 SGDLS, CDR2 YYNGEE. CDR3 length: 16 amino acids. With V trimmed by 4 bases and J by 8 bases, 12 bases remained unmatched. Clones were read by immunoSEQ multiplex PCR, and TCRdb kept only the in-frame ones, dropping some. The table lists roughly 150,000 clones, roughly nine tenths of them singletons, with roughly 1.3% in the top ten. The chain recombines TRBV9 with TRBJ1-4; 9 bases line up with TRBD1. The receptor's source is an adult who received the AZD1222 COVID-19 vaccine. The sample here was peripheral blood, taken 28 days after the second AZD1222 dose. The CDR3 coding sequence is TGTGCCAGCAGCCTCTCCCCGGGACAGGGTGTCGAAAAACTGTTTTTT. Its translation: CASSLSPGQGVEKLFF.